The 29 T cell receptor beta chains reported below all come from one sample, sequenced in a study of T cells of healthy individuals. One entry per CDR3 protein, called by TCRdb with MiXCR from the 5' RACE reads. The data hold around 63,000 distinct CDR3 sequences, with about a sixth observed a single time. The receptors derive from a human donor in good health.

This clonotype was seen many times. The V and J genes are TRBV20-1 and TRBJ2-7; possibly TRBD1 for D (6 bases). With 3 bases removed from V and 4 bases from J, the gap between germline ends came to 13 bases. Germline V gene data show CDR1 as DFQATT and CDR2 as SNEGSKA (reference sequence). This CDR3 comprises 13 residues. The DNA of the CDR3 is TGCAGTGCTAGTTCCCGGGACATTTACGAGCAGTACTTC. This translates into CSASSRDIYEQYF.

This clonotype was seen a handful of times. The rearrangement uses TRBV7-9 and TRBJ1-1; 9 bases fit TRBD1. The CDR3 runs 16 residues. With 5 bases clipped from V and 4 bases from J, the junction kept 11 bases outside the gene matches. Germline loops: CDR1 SEHNR, CDR2 FQNEAQ (reference sequence). The CDR3 DNA reads TGTGCCAGCAGCCCCCGGACAGGGGTTGGTGTCACTGAAGCTTTCTTT. This gives the protein CASSPRTGVGVTEAFF.

The gene calls are TRBV29-1 and TRBJ1-5; no clear D gene. Trimming took off 6 bases at V and 0 bases at J, with 15 bases between the two ends. In germline, CDR1 is SQVTM, CDR2 ANQGSEA. CDR3 length: 15 amino acids. The CDR3 region has the DNA TGCAGCGTCCGGCGGGTTTTGCATAGCAATCAGCCCCAGCATTTT. Translation: CSVRRVLHSNQPQHF. Supplemented by reference TRBV29-1 and TRBJ1-5, the full variable domain reads SAVISQKPSRDICQRGTSLTIQCQVDSQVTMMFWYRQQPGQSLTLIATANQGSEATYESGFVIDKFPISRPNLTFSTLTVSNMSPEDSSIYLCSVRRVLHSNQPQHFGDGTRLSIL.

V usage is TRBV4-2 and J usage is TRBJ2-2, with TRBD1 matching 10 bases. J lost 3 bases, V lost 5 bases, and 9 bases had no gene match. CDR1 is LGHNA, CDR2 YNFKEQ, per germline. The CDR3 is 17 residues long. The CDR3 DNA reads TGTGCCAGCAGCAAAAGACAGGGGGCGAGTGACACCGGGGAGCTGTTTTTT. Amino acid sequence: CASSKRQGASDTGELFF.

This chain uses TRBV20-1 with TRBJ2-6; 8 bases line up with TRBD1. The CDR3 consists of 15 residues. The V and J ends lost 1 base and 3 bases, in that order; junction bases with no gene match: 2. Germline V gene sequence: CDR1 DFQATT, CDR2 SNEGSKA (reference sequence). CDR3 sequence: CSARGTGIGANVLTF. The CDR3 DNA follows: TGCAGTGCTAGAGGGACAGGGATTGGGGCCAACGTCCTGACTTTC.

This sequence joins TRBV6-1 and TRBJ1-6; D remains ambiguous. The CDR3 loop spans 14 amino acids. V lost 6 bases and J lost 12, with 18 bases in between. Germline V gene data show CDR1 as MNHNS and CDR2 as SASEGT. CDR3 amino acids: CASRTGPRLGPLHF. The CDR3 DNA sequence: TGTGCCAGCAGAACCGGGCCCCGTTTAGGACCCCTCCACTTT.

The CDR3 reads CASSFPSAGGYEQYF. The CDR3 nucleotides are TGTGCCAGCAGCTTTCCCTCCGCCGGGGGCTACGAGCAGTACTTC. J is TRBJ2-7 and V is TRBV7-9, with a weak D call TRBD2 (6 bases). The CDR3 has 15 residues. V shed 3 bases and J shed 3 bases, with 15 bases lying between them. Germline V CDR1 and CDR2: SEHNR, FQNEAQ (reference sequence).

In its sample, this clonotype was seen many times. The V gene is TRBV2, the J gene TRBJ1-6; TRBD1 might be the D (5 bases). CDR1 is SNHLY and CDR2 is FYNNEI in the germline V gene. This CDR3 comprises 12 residues. V was clipped by 7 bases and J by 8 bases, with 9 bases between them. DNA for the CDR3: TGTGCCAGCATCAGGGACCATTCACCCCTCCACTTT. It encodes CASIRDHSPLHF.

V and J are TRBV25-1 and TRBJ1-5, with D perhaps TRBD1 (5 bases). The CDR3 consists of 14 residues. Germline loops: CDR1 MGHDK, CDR2 SYGVNS. V lost 1 base and J 6 bases, leaving 10 bases between the germline ends. CDR3 coding DNA: TGTGCCAGCAGTGAATTCTGGGGCCCTCAGCCCCAGCATTTT. This gives the protein CASSEFWGPQPQHF.

This clonotype was seen a handful of times. V is TRBV12-3 or TRBV12-4 and J is TRBJ1-5; D not certain. This CDR3 contains 15 residues. Trimming took off 1 base at V and 9 bases at J, with 16 bases between the two ends. The CDR3 protein is CASSLEQRGRRPQHF. The CDR3 bases are TGTGCCAGCAGTTTAGAGCAGAGAGGTCGGAGGCCCCAGCATTTT.

The V and J genes are TRBV7-9 and TRBJ2-7; 7 bases align to TRBD1. V dropped 1 base and J dropped 5; count of bases not matched to a gene: 8. Germline V CDR1 and CDR2: SEHNR, FQNEAQ (reference sequence). The CDR3 consists of 15 residues. The CDR3 DNA follows: TGTGCCAGCAGCTTAGGGGGACAGTTCCGGGACGAGCAGTACTTC. Encoded protein: CASSLGGQFRDEQYF.

The chain is built from TRBV7-8 and TRBJ2-1, with D possibly being TRBD1 or TRBD2 (5 bases each). Germline CDR1 reads SGHVS; CDR2 reads FQNEAQ. This CDR3 has 17 amino acids. Trimming stripped 1 base from V and 0 bases from J, with 13 bases between. The CDR3 reads CASSLGRGPSSYNEQFF. CDR3 nucleotide sequence: TGTGCCAGCAGCTTAGGAAGGGGACCGAGCTCCTACAATGAGCAGTTCTTC.

Many counts were recorded for this clonotype. The genes are TRBV6-1 and TRBJ2-7; 8 nucleotides line up with TRBD2. The J segment lost 2 bases and the V segment lost 2 bases, leaving 5 bases of the junction unmatched. The CDR3 runs to 15 residues. Per germline, CDR1 MNHNS and CDR2 SASEGT. CDR3 sequence reads: CASSESRGGPYEQYF. CDR3 DNA: TGTGCCAGCAGTGAAAGTCGCGGGGGGCCCTACGAGCAGTACTTC.

The chain combines TRBV20-1 with TRBJ2-7, with D maybe TRBD1 (5 bases). The V and J ends lost 6 bases and 5 bases respectively, with 20 bases between them. This CDR3 region has 14 residues. Germline V gene sequence: CDR1 DFQATT, CDR2 SNEGSKA (reference sequence). DNA for the CDR3: TGCAGTGCCTCTATCGACAGCGTTCAGGACGAGCAGTACTTC. It translates to CSASIDSVQDEQYF.

The CDR3 coding sequence is TGTGCCAGCAGCGTGAGCGGGGGGTCGACAGATACGCAGTATTTT. Translating it yields CASSVSGGSTDTQYF. The rearrangement uses TRBV9 and TRBJ2-3; 9 bases agree with TRBD2. V shed 2 bases, J shed 3 bases, and the junction held 4 bases outside the gene matches. The CDR3 length is 15 residues. Germline V gene data show CDR1 as SGDLS and CDR2 as YYNGEE.

Ten or more counts support this clonotype. The chain couples TRBV4-3 to TRBJ2-7, with 10 bases fitting TRBD2. Germline V gene sequence: CDR1 LGHNA, CDR2 YSLEER. V lost 0 bases to trimming and J lost 2 bases; unmatched junction nucleotides: 7. CDR3 length: 17 residues. This CDR3 is CASSQDLGLAGAYEQYF. CDR3 in DNA: TGCGCCAGCAGCCAAGATCTTGGGCTAGCGGGAGCCTACGAGCAGTACTTC.

The V and J genes are TRBV6-2 or TRBV6-3 and TRBJ2-7; D might be TRBD1 (6 bases). Germline CDR1 is MNHEY and CDR2 is SVGEGT. Trimming left V 6 bases short and J 3 bases short, with 12 bases between. This CDR3 spans 13 amino acids. CDR3 nucleotide sequence: TGTGCCAGCAGCAACGGACAGAACTACGAGCAGTACTTC. Translated, it gives CASSNGQNYEQYF.

The rearrangement joins TRBV12-3 or TRBV12-4 to TRBJ1-4, with no clear D. Trimming took off 4 bases at V and 4 bases at J, with 7 bases between the two ends. The CDR3 extends over 13 amino acids. The DNA of the CDR3 is TGTGCCAGCAGTTACGAGCATAATGAAAAACTGTTTTTT. Encoded protein: CASSYEHNEKLFF.

This clonotype was found a few times. The chain employs TRBV4-1 and TRBJ2-2; D call uncertain. CDR3 length: 17 residues. V lost 4 bases to trimming and J lost 0 bases, with 15 bases between them. Germline V gene lookup returns CDR1 MGHRA and CDR2 YSYEKL. The chain's CDR3 is CASSPSQIRANTGELFF. CDR3 DNA sequence: TGCGCCAGCAGCCCGTCGCAGATTCGCGCGAACACCGGGGAGCTGTTTTTT.

This clonotype was detected a few times. The genes are TRBV20-1 and TRBJ2-3, with TRBD2 identical over 7 bases. This CDR3 is built from 16 residues. From germline, CDR1 is DFQATT and CDR2 SNEGSKA (reference sequence). V lost 0 bases, J lost 2 bases, and 8 bases stayed unmatched. In DNA form, the CDR3 reads TGCAGTGCTAGAGATATAGCGGGCAGCTACACAGATACGCAGTATTTT. It codes for CSARDIAGSYTDTQYF.

About this clonotype itself: One junction end disagrees with the germline gene, perhaps due to a read error. The chain is built from TRBV5-1 and TRBJ2-1; D uncertain. Germline V lookup: CDR1 SGHRS, CDR2 YFSETQ. This CDR3 region has 13 residues. The CDR3 DNA follows: TGCGCCGGCAGCTTGGACGCTGGTGATGAGCAGTTCTTC. Translation gives CAGSLDAGDEQFF.

This clonotype was counted a few times. The chain links TRBV4-1 to TRBJ2-1; 11 bases are shared with TRBD2. The germline gives CDR1 MGHRA, CDR2 YSYEKL. The CDR3 extends over 16 amino acids. After removal of 3 bases from V and 7 bases from J, the junction contained 8 bases not matched to a gene. The CDR3 loop is CASSHEIAGGRNEQFF. The DNA of the CDR3 is TGCGCCAGCAGCCATGAAATAGCGGGAGGGCGAAATGAGCAGTTCTTC.

This clonotype was detected a few times. V and J are TRBV7-2 and TRBJ2-6; D gene uncertain. Germline V CDR1 and CDR2: SGHTA, FQGNSA. The CDR3 is 16 residues long. Trimming removed 1 base at V and 0 bases at J, with 7 bases between. The CDR3 nucleotides are TGTGCCAGCAGCTTAGACCCAGGCTCTGGGGCCAACGTCCTGACTTTC. Translation: CASSLDPGSGANVLTF.

The chain has TRBV21-1 and TRBJ2-7. TRBV21-1 is a recognized pseudogene. The CDR3 is made up of 18 amino acids. The CDR3 here is CASSSQAVNEGKVDEQYF. CDR3 nucleotide sequence: TGTGCCAGCAGTAGCCAGGCGGTGAATGAAGGGAAGGTGGACGAGCAGTACTTC.

V and J are TRBV20-1 and TRBJ2-1; perhaps TRBD2 as D (5 bases). The germline V gene encodes CDR1 DFQATT and CDR2 SNEGSKA (reference sequence). The CDR3 spans 14 residues. The germline V and J ends were trimmed by 0 bases and 5 bases, with 11 bases remaining between them. The CDR3, as DNA: TGCAGTGCTAGAGATGCAAACGGGAACAATGAGCAGTTCTTC. It codes for CSARDANGNNEQFF.

This chain joins TRBV29-1 and TRBJ2-1, with D tentatively TRBD2 (6 bases). Germline V gives CDR1 SQVTM, CDR2 ANQGSEA. With 6 bases removed from V and 2 bases from J, the gap between germline ends came to 14 bases. The CDR3 totals 14 residues. The DNA for the CDR3 is TGCAGCGTCGGAAAGCGGGCGACCTACAATGAGCAGTTCTTC. It specifies CSVGKRATYNEQFF.

This clonotype was seen only a few times. CDR3 DNA sequence: TGTGCCAGCAGCCGGGGGGCGGGCTACACCTTC. Translation: CASSRGAGYTF. The V call is TRBV3-1, the J call TRBJ1-2; tentatively, D is TRBD1 (6 bases). Germline loops: CDR1 LGHDT, CDR2 YNNKEL (reference sequence). The CDR3 is 11 residues long. Trimming removed 4 bases at V and 8 bases at J, with 8 bases between.

The chain combines TRBV6-2 or TRBV6-3 with TRBJ2-5; TRBD1 agrees at 12 bases. Germline loops: CDR1 MNHEY, CDR2 SVGEGT. With 2 bases clipped from V and 6 bases from J, the junction kept 4 bases outside the gene matches. The CDR3 is 15 amino acids. The CDR3 protein is CASSYGTGGVKTQYF. As DNA, the CDR3 is TGTGCCAGCAGTTACGGGACAGGGGGCGTAAAGACCCAGTACTTC.

This clonotype was counted many times. The rearrangement joins TRBV5-1 to TRBJ2-3; D is perhaps TRBD1 or TRBD2 (5 bases each). The CDR3 extends over 14 amino acids. Germline CDR1 SGHRS, CDR2 YFSETQ. Trimming took 4 bases from V and 5 from J, leaving 14 bases between them. CDR3 nucleotides: TGCGCCAGCAGCCCACTAGGGCAGGGAGATACGCAGTATTTT. This codes for CASSPLGQGDTQYF. The full variable domain, rest sourced from reference TRBV5-1 and TRBJ2-3, is KAGVTQTPRYLIKTRGQQVTLSCSPISGHRSVSWYQQTPGQGLQFLFEYFSETQRNKGNFPGRFSGRQFSNSRSEMNVSTLELGDSALYLCASSPLGQGDTQYFGPGTRLTVL.